Sequencing of this TCR beta chain was carried out in a study of cytomegalovirus exposure and HLA in healthy donors. Study-level results: Later, TCR association rates were found to vary by HLA locus, highest for DRB1 and lowest for HLA-C. Among the sequence variants, a highly shared cluster was likely an artifact of sequencing.

On this clone itself: Its antigen is undetermined.

60 Vbeta and 13 Jbeta primers were used in PCR. Assay: immunoSEQ multiplex PCR; the TCRdb copy retains only in-frame clones and omits some. The sample has tens of thousands of clones, 60% to 80% seen once; the top ten hold 3% to 4.5%. This clonotype was sampled from a man aged 25 to 45 in good health and CMV-seronegative. The sequencing sample was made of PBMCs.

In nucleotides, the CDR3 is TGTGCCAGCAGTTACTCGGGACAGCTCTACGAGCAGTACTTC. Its translation: CASSYSGQLYEQYF. J is TRBJ2-7 and V is TRBV6-5; 7 bases match TRBD1. Germline trimming cut 0 bases from V and 3 bases from J; bases unmatched to any gene: 2. This CDR3 has 14 residues. Germline CDR1 is MNHEY and CDR2 is SVGAGI.